A selection of T cell receptor beta chains follows, all from one sample in a study of blood T cells in healthy people across ages. Via MiXCR, TCRdb re-called the 5' RACE reads, giving one row per CDR3 protein. Of some 1.7 million distinct CDR3 sequences in the sample, 28% were seen once. The sequenced material came from blood. These receptors originate from a woman aged 30 to 39 in good health. Each CDR3 is given with its conserved first and last residue. D genes are given only for firm matches. The size field is filled for only some rows; it gives once, few, many or a size class.

J | size | D | V | DNA | CDR3
TRBJ1-2 | - | - | TRBV5-1 | TGCGCCAGCAGCTTGAGCTATCCTAACTATGGCTGCACCTTC | CASSLSYPNYGCTF
TRBJ2-5 | few | - | TRBV15 | TGTGCCACCAGCGGCCGGGACTCAGGGTTCGAGACCCAGTACTTC | CATSGRDSGFETQYF
TRBJ2-7 | many | - | TRBV20-1 | TGCAGTGCTTTATCCCGGGACCTAAGCTCCTACGAGCAGTACTTC | CSALSRDLSSYEQYF
TRBJ2-5 | few | TRBD2 | TRBV20-1 | TGCAGTGCTAGGGCGGGGGGGACGGGCAATGAGCAGTACTTC | CSARAGGTGNEQYF
TRBJ1-6 | - | - | TRBV21-1 | TGTGCCAGCAGCAAGGGAATCGGACAGGGGGGGAATTCACCCCTCCACTTT | CASSKGIGQGGNSPLHF
TRBJ2-1 | few | - | TRBV18 | TGTGCCAGCTCTGAAGGGGCGGACAATGAGCAGTTCTTC | CASSEGADNEQFF
TRBJ1-4 | few | - | TRBV7-4 | TGTGCCAGCAGCTTGAATACAGACAGCCAGAATGAAAAACTGTTTTTT | CASSLNTDSQNEKLFF
TRBJ2-1 | - | TRBD2 | TRBV12-3/TRBV12-4 | TGTGCCAGCTACCTTTTCGGGGGGTCTAATGAGCAGTTCTTC | CASYLFGGSNEQFF
TRBJ1-2 | few | - | TRBV20-1 | TGCAGTGCCCTCACGAGGGGCAGGGAGGTAGATGGCTACACCTTC | CSALTRGREVDGYTF
TRBJ2-3 | few | TRBD1 | TRBV20-1 | TGCAGTGCTGAGGGACAGGGCGGCACAGATACGCAGTATTTT | CSAEGQGGTDTQYF
TRBJ1-3 | - | - | TRBV11-2 | TGTGCCAGCAGCTTATTGGCAGGAGGGCACTCTGGAAACACCATATATTTT | CASSLLAGGHSGNTIYF